The 14 T cell receptor beta chains given below trace back to one sample, sequenced in a study of T cells in Graves' hyperthyroidism and ophthalmopathy. RNA transcripts served as the template for amplifying TCR beta CDR3 regions. Researchers ran a first-round RT-PCR on the TCR CDR3 using the HTBI primer set. One entry per CDR3 protein, called by TCRdb with MiXCR from the multiplex PCR reads. Found here are under 400,000 distinct CDR3 sequences, 15% to 20% of them singletons; the top ten hold 15% to 19%. The material sequenced was blood. The receptors derive from a middle-aged woman with Graves' ophthalmopathy.

This clonotype occurred many times. V and J are TRBV20-1 and TRBJ2-2; 13 bases agree with TRBD2. This CDR3 has 19 residues. Germline V gene sequence: CDR1 DFQATT, CDR2 SNEGSKA (reference sequence). Trimming cost V 3 bases and J 0 bases; bases outside gene matches: 10. The CDR3 coding sequence is TGCAGTGCTAGGCCCCCCTTACTAGCGGGAGGGCCGAACACCGGGGAGCTGTTTTTT. Protein sequence: CSARPPLLAGGPNTGELFF.

This clonotype was seen at least ten times. Germline is not matched at one junction end, which may reflect a read error. J is TRBJ1-3 and V is TRBV4-1, with D uncertain. CDR1 MGHRA and CDR2 YSYEKL come from the germline V gene. The CDR3 totals 14 residues. The CDR3 spells CASSQESSGGRKLF. The CDR3 DNA reads TGCGCCAGCAGCCAAGAATCTTCGGGTGGACGGAAACTTTTT.

This clonotype was seen many times. This sequence joins TRBV6-1 and TRBJ2-7; D not resolved. Germline CDR1 reads MNHNS; CDR2 reads SASEGT. This CDR3 contains 10 residues. V was shortened by 8 bases and J by 6 bases, with 8 bases between the two germline ends. The CDR3 bases are TGTGCCAGCTCCAGGACCGAGCAGTACTTC. Its translation: CASSRTEQYF.

A single count supports this clonotype. Mismatch with germline at one junction end may stem from a read error. The J gene is TRBJ2-5, the V gene TRBV5-6; 10 nucleotides agree with TRBD1. CDR3 length: 14 residues. Germline V gives CDR1 SGHDT, CDR2 YYEEEE. CDR3 bases: TGTGCCAGCAGACCCGACAGGGGGCGAGAGACACAGTACTTC. Encoded protein: CASRPDRGRETQYF.

Concerning this clonotype itself: A much larger clone differs by one base, so this may be a read error. CDR3 coding DNA: TGTGCCAGCAGTCCCACCCCAGCGATTAGCTCTGGGGCCGACGTCCTGACTTTC. This sequence encodes CASSPTPAISSGADVLTF. The chain employs TRBV11-1 and TRBJ2-6; possibly TRBD1 for D (5 bases). The CDR3 totals 18 residues. Germline V gene data show CDR1 as SGHAT and CDR2 as FQDESV (reference sequence).

The chain combines TRBV6-1 with TRBJ1-2; 7 bases match TRBD1. This CDR3 has 16 residues. The ends lost 1 base at V and 7 bases at J; junction bases unmatched: 12. CDR1 is MNHNS, CDR2 SASEGT, per germline. CDR3 coding DNA: TGTGCCAGCAGTGAAGGCTCGAGGGGAGGGGGCGGTGGCTACACCTTC. Amino acid sequence: CASSEGSRGGGGGYTF.

This clonotype has a count of ten or more. The chain uses TRBV7-9 and TRBJ1-1; D gene unclear. V was pared by 5 bases and J by 2 bases, with 12 bases between. The CDR3 spans 14 residues. Looked up from germline, CDR1 is SEHNR and CDR2 is FQNEAQ (reference sequence). The CDR3 DNA reads as TGTGCCAGCAGCCCCAGGATGGAAAACACTGAAGCTTTCTTT. As protein: CASSPRMENTEAFF.

There are many counts of this clonotype. The chain recombines TRBV24-1 with TRBJ2-7; 9 nucleotides agree with TRBD1. This CDR3 has 17 amino acids. Unmatched junction bases numbered 9, after V lost 1 base and J lost 3 bases. Germline CDR1 is KGHDR and CDR2 is SFDVKD. Written as DNA, the CDR3 is TGTGCCACCAGTGATTTCCCCTCGGGACAGGGCGTCTACGAGCAGTACTTC. Translating it yields CATSDFPSGQGVYEQYF.

This clonotype was recorded many times. The chain links TRBV11-2 to TRBJ2-7; 9 bases fit TRBD1. V was pared by 5 bases and J by 2 bases, with 4 bases of the junction left unmatched. There are 14 residues in the CDR3. Germline V lookup: CDR1 SGHAT, CDR2 FQNNGV. This CDR3 reads CASSLRDRAYEQYF. CDR3 DNA: TGTGCCAGCAGCCTCCGGGACAGGGCCTACGAGCAGTACTTC.

This clonotype has a count of ten or more. This chain connects TRBV12-3 or TRBV12-4 to TRBJ1-2; TRBD1 is a possible D gene (6 bases). This CDR3 has 13 amino acids. V was shortened by 7 bases and J by 4 bases, with 13 bases between the two germline ends. The CDR3 nucleotides read TGTGCCAGCACCCAATCGGGGGCCTATGGCTACACCTTC. This sequence encodes CASTQSGAYGYTF.

The CDR3, as DNA: TGTGCCAGCAGTATAAGAGGACAGACCACTGAAGCTTTCTTT. This codes for CASSIRGQTTEAFF. The chain carries TRBV6-1 and TRBJ1-1; possible D gene TRBD1, 6 bases. V was trimmed by 5 bases and J by 4 bases, leaving 14 bases between them. The CDR3 contains 14 residues. Germline V lookup: CDR1 MNHNS, CDR2 SASEGT.

This chain links TRBV28 with TRBJ2-7; TRBD1 is a possible D gene (5 bases). V dropped 5 bases and J dropped 5 bases, with 19 bases sitting between them. Germline CDR1 MDHEN, CDR2 SYDVKM. CDR3 length: 15 amino acids. Here the CDR3 DNA reads TGTGCCAGCAGTCTCTCAGGGCTACGGTCAGACGAGCAGTACTTC. Amino acids: CASSLSGLRSDEQYF.

This clonotype was seen ten or more times. The chain employs TRBV10-3 and TRBJ1-2, with TRBD1 as a possible D gene (6 bases). In germline, CDR1 is ENHRY, CDR2 SYGVKD. Trimming left V 5 bases short and J 6 bases short, with 13 bases between. The CDR3 has 13 amino acids. CDR3: CAISPRQEDGYTF. CDR3 in DNA: TGTGCCATCAGTCCAAGACAGGAAGATGGCTACACCTTC.

The J gene is TRBJ1-2, the V gene TRBV27; D remains ambiguous. Germline V CDR1 and CDR2: MNHEY, SMNVEV (reference sequence). V lost 3 bases and J lost 4, with 9 bases in between. The CDR3 has 13 amino acids. The CDR3 protein is CASSFNKIYGYTF. The CDR3 DNA reads as TGTGCCAGCAGTTTTAACAAAATCTATGGCTACACCTTC.